This T cell receptor (beta chain) was found in a study of T-cell reconstitution after alpha-beta-depleted transplantation in children. Worth noting for this clonotype: Its antigen is currently unknown.

Unique molecular identifiers were incorporated into the prepared TCRbeta library. From the PCR reads, TCRdb called clonotypes with MiXCR, one entry per CDR3 protein. Here the sample spans about 980,000 distinct CDR3 sequences, roughly 29% being singletons. Study results and caveats: Reports say that about two months after transplant, the alpha-beta T cells came out of several hundred graft clones that had expanded. Some patients' high day-60 TCRbeta diversity was traced to surviving recipient T cells and thymic progenitors. T-cell counts and diversity were attributed mostly to newly produced T cells one year after transplant.

The J segment lost 0 bases and the V segment lost 8 bases, leaving 14 bases of the junction unmatched. Germline CDR1 SNHLY, CDR2 FYNNEI. CDR3 length: 18 residues. V and J are TRBV2 and TRBJ2-1; TRBD2 matches at 9 bases. This sample comprised PBMCs, mostly from graft donor cells, obtained 360 days after TCRalphabeta/CD19-depleted stem cell transplant. The clonotype was recovered from a boy under two years old who had a stem cell transplant for SCID, so the T cells may come from the graft donor. The CDR3 bases are TGTGCCAGCTTAAGATTGAGACCGGGACTAGCCTCCTACAATGAGCAGTTCTTC. Its translation is CASLRLRPGLASYNEQFF.